These 5 T cell receptor delta chains came from one sample sequenced in a study of DNA immune sequencing with unique molecular identifiers. A 32-plex genomic DNA assay used primers for all 8 TRDV and 4 TRDJ genes. Adapter PCR followed around 3 barcoding PCR cycles that attached a 12-nucleotide UMI. TCRdb processed the multiplex PCR reads again with the CATT caller. The repertoire holds more than 2,000 delta-chain clones, with 8.4% as singletons. The sequencing sample was made of gamma-delta T cells enriched from blood buffy coat, or unenriched PBMCs (not recorded which). The origin of the receptors is a human donor in good health.

This clone showed up many times. The rearrangement uses TRAV29/DV5 and TRDJ4; 12 positions agree with TRDD3. Because TCRdb records no J gene, it was assigned here through a match of the DNA to germline. CDR1 is NSMFDY and CDR2 is ISSIKDK in the germline V gene. This CDR3 is 22 amino acids long. V shed 0 bases and J 0 bases; nucleotides not matched to a gene: 24. CDR3 residues: CAASAFGLRRSWGIRKARPLIF. As DNA, the CDR3 is TGTGCAGCAAGCGCGTTCGGCCTACGACGGTCCTGGGGGATACGAAAGGCCAGACCCCTGATCTTT.

This rearrangement joins TRDV2 to TRDJ1; the D gene is possibly TRDD3 (6 bases). The CDR3 runs 16 residues. The ends were cut back, 2 bases at V and 1 base at J, with 16 bases in the middle. The germline V gene has CDR1 GEAIGNYY and CDR2 EKD. CDR3 loop: CACDSVGGLVTDKLIF. The CDR3 nucleotides read TGTGCCTGTGACAGCGTGGGGGGACTAGTCACCGATAAACTCATCTTT.

By share of the sample, this clone is medium-sized. V usage is TRDV2 and J usage is TRDJ3; TRDD3 matches 8 bases. Germline V gene lookup returns CDR1 GEAIGNYY and CDR2 EKD. The CDR3 runs 19 residues. The J segment lost 0 bases and the V segment lost 3 bases, leaving 9 bases of the junction unmatched. CDR3 loop: CACDSTGGLSSWDTRQMFF. The CDR3 coding sequence is TGTGCCTGTGACTCGACTGGGGGCCTCAGCTCCTGGGACACCCGACAGATGTTTTTC.

The CDR3 bases are TGTGCCTGTGACACGGCGGGGACGAGCTCCTGGGACACCCGACAGATGTTTTTC. Translated: CACDTAGTSSWDTRQMFF. This sequence joins TRDV2 and TRDJ3, with a possible D match to TRDD3 (5 bases). The germline gives CDR1 GEAIGNYY, CDR2 EKD. V was clipped by 1 base and J by 0 bases, with 12 bases between them. The CDR3 sequence is 18 residues long.

The chain is built from TRDV1 and TRDJ1; TRDD3 matches at 13 bases. As TCRdb names no J gene, one was assigned here on the basis of a DNA match to germline. Per germline, CDR1 TSWWSYY and CDR2 QGS. J was trimmed by 3 bases and V by 0 bases; bases with no gene match: 13. The CDR3 covers 20 residues. CDR3 sequence reads: CALGELFLPYWGIRADKLIF. CDR3 nucleotide sequence: TGTGCTCTTGGGGAACTATTCCTTCCTTACTGGGGGATACGAGCCGATAAACTCATCTTT.